This T cell receptor beta chain comes out of a study of T cell changes during pregnancy in multiple sclerosis (dated by TCRdb to between 2018 and 2021). Background for the entire study: The study examined how the T cell repertoire changed over the course of pregnancy in women with multiple sclerosis.

The receptor library was made with the immunoSEQ multiplex PCR assay. This is the immuneACCESS table as TCRdb keeps it, with only in-frame sequences that have V and J called. A part of the clones is gone; compared with another copy, unresolved V genes explain less than half, and the rest is unexplained. In all, the sample holds some 90,000 clones, and more than 85% of those were seen once. About 1.5% of the sample lies in the top ten. V ends up 4 bases short and J 5 bases short, with an unmatched junction base count of 17. The CDR3 covers 17 residues, taking in both the cysteine and the phenylalanine. Only the CDR3 portion is preserved as DNA: 51 bases, with reading frame beginning at the first base. In its sample, this clone was seen once. The antigen it recognizes is unknown. No base qualities exist here, and no much larger clone lies one base off it.

The origin of this receptor is a female donor with multiple sclerosis, enrolled in a pregnancy study. The chain joins TRBV23-1 to TRBJ2-7, and TRBD1 aligns with 7 junction nucleotides. TRBV23-1 is treated as an ORF (open reading frame) with a function not yet certain. The input for sequencing was peripheral blood, taken in the first trimester of pregnancy. The CDR3 protein is CASSPKVGTGVMNEQYF. The nucleotides read TGCGCCAGCAGTCCTAAAGTGGGAACAGGGGTGATGAACGAGCAGTACTTC.